One and the same sample provided the 30 T cell receptor beta chains below, sequenced in a study of identifying expanded T cells in peripheral blood. TCRdb keeps only in-frame clones here, not all; method: immunoSEQ multiplex PCR. The repertoire holds tens of thousands of clones, with about 85% as singletons. Input material: blood. Receptors were obtained from a person aged 18 to 75 in good health.

The gene calls are TRBV19 and TRBJ1-3; a weak D match, TRBD1 (6 bases). Trimming cost V 6 bases and J 4 bases, with 19 bases left between them. Germline CDR1 reads LNHDA; CDR2 reads SQIVND (reference sequence). The CDR3 is 16 amino acids. The CDR3 sequence: CASSGDRTGSGNTIYF. The CDR3 DNA reads TGTGCCAGTAGCGGAGACAGGACGGGCTCCGGAAACACCATATATTTT.

This clone was observed once. J is TRBJ1-5 and V is TRBV7-8; D not resolved. Trimming cost V 2 bases and J 0 bases, with 17 bases left between them. Germline V gives CDR1 SGHVS, CDR2 FQNEAQ. CDR3 length equals 18 residues. CDR3 residues: CASSLSVWGAYSNQPQHF. The DNA of the CDR3 is TGTGCCAGCAGCTTATCGGTGTGGGGAGCTTATAGCAATCAGCCCCAGCATTTT.

The gene calls are TRBV6-5 and TRBJ1-1, with a possible D match to TRBD1 (5 bases). V was shortened by 2 bases and J by 2 bases, with 9 bases between the two germline ends. Germline loops: CDR1 MNHEY, CDR2 SVGAGI. The length of the CDR3 is 14 residues. The CDR3 sequence: CASSYAGPNTEAFF. CDR3 DNA sequence: TGTGCCAGCAGTTACGCAGGGCCTAACACTGAAGCTTTCTTT.

The rearrangement joins TRBV11-2 to TRBJ1-2, with D possibly TRBD1 on 5 matching bases. This CDR3 has 14 amino acids. V was shortened by 4 bases and J by 4 bases, with 13 bases between the two germline ends. The germline CDR1 and CDR2 sequences are SGHAT and FQNNGV. For the CDR3, the DNA is TGTGCCAGCAGCTCGGCGGGGCGGTCCTATGGCTACACCTTC. It specifies CASSSAGRSYGYTF.

As DNA, the CDR3 is TGTGCCAGCAGCTCAGCGGTGAGCCTCTACGAGCAGTACTTC. This encodes CASSSAVSLYEQYF. V and J are TRBV11-2 and TRBJ2-7; D is perhaps TRBD2 (5 bases). The CDR3 loop spans 14 amino acids. Germline V gene lookup returns CDR1 SGHAT and CDR2 FQNNGV. The V gene lost 4 bases and the J gene lost 3 bases, with 13 bases spanning the gap.

The chain recombines TRBV5-4 with TRBJ1-4; TRBD1 agrees at 7 bases. This CDR3 contains 14 residues. Trimming removed 4 bases from V and 3 bases from J; junction bases left unmatched: 3. The germline V gene encodes CDR1 SGHNT and CDR2 YYREEE (reference sequence). The CDR3 sequence: CASSRGLANEKLFF. CDR3 bases: TGTGCCAGCAGCAGGGGGCTGGCTAATGAAAAACTGTTTTTT.

The chain is built from TRBV11-2 and TRBJ2-3; TRBD1 might be the D (5 bases). The V gene lost 2 bases and the J gene lost 5 bases, with 8 bases spanning the gap. The germline CDR1 and CDR2 sequences are SGHAT and FQNNGV. The CDR3 extends over 13 amino acids. The CDR3 protein is CASSLSGLDTQYF. CDR3 bases: TGTGCCAGCAGCTTATCAGGGTTAGATACGCAGTATTTT. The whole variable domain, remainder taken from reference TRBV11-2 and TRBJ2-3, is EAGVAQSPRYKIIEKRQSVAFWCNPISGHATLYWYQQILGQGPKLLIQFQNNGVVDDSQLPKDRFSAERLKGVDSTLKIQPAKLEDSAVYLCASSLSGLDTQYFGPGTRLTVL.

For the CDR3, the DNA is TGTGCCAGCAGCCAAGATGCGGGGGGGCCAGATACGCAGTATTTT. Protein sequence: CASSQDAGGPDTQYF. This chain connects TRBV4-2 to TRBJ2-3; the match to TRBD2 covers 9 bases. The CDR3 spans 15 residues. V lost 0 bases and J lost 4; bases outside the gene matches: 2. CDR1 is LGHNA and CDR2 is YNFKEQ in the germline V gene.

A note on this clone: Other DNA sequences in the sample encode the same CDR3. This chain connects TRBV5-6 to TRBJ2-5; 8 bases match TRBD2. The CDR3 length is 15 residues. Trimming cost V 1 base and J 2 bases; bases outside gene matches: 4. Looked up from germline, CDR1 is SGHDT and CDR2 is YYEEEE. The CDR3 bases are TGTGCCAGCAGCTTGAGAGCGGGGGTACAAGAGACCCAGTACTTC. Residues: CASSLRAGVQETQYF.

The chain is built from TRBV9 and TRBJ1-2; the match to TRBD1 covers 11 bases. The CDR3 runs 15 residues. In germline, CDR1 is SGDLS, CDR2 YYNGEE. Trimming removed 4 bases from V and 2 bases from J; junction bases left unmatched: 4. The CDR3 reads CASSQGDRGNYGYTF. CDR3 DNA: TGTGCCAGCAGCCAAGGGGACAGGGGGAACTATGGCTACACCTTC.

This chain links TRBV4-2 with TRBJ2-6, with D unresolved. The V gene's germline CDR1 is LGHNA and CDR2 YNFKEQ. This CDR3 comprises 16 residues. V lost 0 bases, J lost 2 bases, and 8 bases lay in between. In DNA, the CDR3 is TGTGCCAGCAGCCAAGACGGTGCTACTGGGGCCAACGTCCTGACTTTC. Translating gives CASSQDGATGANVLTF.

The rearrangement links TRBV7-8 to TRBJ2-1, with D unresolved. The V and J ends lost 1 base and 2 bases respectively, with 6 bases between them. The CDR3 runs 14 residues. Germline CDR1 SGHVS, CDR2 FQNEAQ. CDR3 amino acids: CASSLDPTYNEQFF. DNA for the CDR3: TGTGCCAGCAGCTTAGATCCGACCTACAATGAGCAGTTCTTC.

The rearrangement joins TRBV6-4 to TRBJ2-1; D gene uncertain. Trimming removed 2 bases from V and 0 bases from J, with 8 bases in between. Per the germline V gene, CDR1 is MRHNA and CDR2 is SNTAGT. CDR3 length: 15 amino acids. The CDR3 DNA reads TGTGCCAGCAGTGACACAGATAGCTCCTACAATGAGCAGTTCTTC. Translation gives CASSDTDSSYNEQFF.

This clone has more than one count but fewer than ten. This chain links TRBV6-4 with TRBJ2-2, with 12 nucleotides matching TRBD2. The CDR3 runs 17 residues. V was clipped by 2 bases and J by 5 bases; unmatched bases: 6. CDR1 and CDR2 (germline): MRHNA, SNTAGT. CDR3 sequence: CASSDMTSGRRTGELFF. The CDR3 nucleotides are TGTGCCAGCAGTGACATGACTAGCGGGAGACGGACCGGGGAGCTGTTTTTT.

This clone has at least ten counts. This sequence joins TRBV27 and TRBJ1-1; no clear D. In germline, CDR1 is MNHEY, CDR2 SMNVEV (reference sequence). V was shortened by 2 bases and J by 10 bases, with 8 bases between the two germline ends. The CDR3 is 11 residues long. The CDR3: CASSLPRIAFF. CDR3 in DNA: TGTGCCAGCAGTTTACCCCGGATAGCTTTCTTT.

As regards this clone: Germline and junction disagree at one end, which may indicate a read error. The chain combines TRBV6-1 with TRBJ2-4; D not certain. This CDR3 region has 14 residues. Per germline, CDR1 MNHNS and CDR2 SASEGT. The CDR3 bases are TGTGCCAGCAGGGAAGGAACCACCAAAAACATTCAGTACTTC. This translates into CASREGTTKNIQYF.

This clone was seen only a few times. This chain joins TRBV7-2 and TRBJ1-1; TRBD1 might be the D (6 bases). Trimming shortened V by 3 bases and J by 0 bases, and 17 bases separated the two germline ends. Germline V gene data show CDR1 as SGHTA and CDR2 as FQGNSA. The CDR3 extends over 17 amino acids. The CDR3 is CASSLGGGHWLNTEAFF. Here the CDR3 DNA reads TGTGCCAGCAGCTTGGGAGGGGGGCATTGGCTGAACACTGAAGCTTTCTTT.

V gene TRBV7-2 combines with J gene TRBJ2-3; TRBD2 matches at 14 bases. There are 18 residues in the CDR3. V lost 5 bases to trimming and J lost 3 bases; unmatched junction nucleotides: 10. Germline V gene sequence: CDR1 SGHTA, CDR2 FQGNSA. The CDR3 sequence: CASSPGTSGRGWTDTQYF. The CDR3 nucleotides are TGTGCCAGCAGCCCAGGGACTAGCGGGAGAGGTTGGACAGATACGCAGTATTTT.

V is TRBV19 and J is TRBJ2-5, with 7 bases identical to TRBD1. Germline V gene sequence: CDR1 LNHDA, CDR2 SQIVND (reference sequence). The CDR3 contains 15 residues. V lost 3 bases to trimming and J lost 5 bases; unmatched junction nucleotides: 9. This CDR3 is CASSMQTGTMETQYF. The CDR3 DNA reads TGTGCCAGTAGTATGCAGACAGGGACGATGGAGACCCAGTACTTC.

The chain recombines TRBV6-4 with TRBJ2-3, with 9 bases aligning to TRBD2. The CDR3 totals 15 residues. V was pared by 6 bases and J by 2 bases, with 6 bases of the junction left unmatched. Germline-derived CDR1 and CDR2 are MRHNA and SNTAGT. CDR3 sequence: CASSGGGGATDTQYF. CDR3 nucleotides: TGTGCCAGCAGCGGCGGCGGGGGGGCCACAGATACGCAGTATTTT.

This sequence joins TRBV4-3 and TRBJ1-2, with D possibly matching TRBD1 (5 bases). The CDR3 totals 15 residues. The germline CDR1 and CDR2 sequences are LGHNA and YSLEER. The V end lost 0 bases, the J end lost 7 bases, and 15 bases lay between the germline ends. Written as DNA, the CDR3 is TGCGCCAGCAGCCAAGAATCCGGGGCCTTGAGTGGCTACACCTTC. Protein sequence: CASSQESGALSGYTF.

The chain uses TRBV5-1 and TRBJ1-1; 7 bases are a match to TRBD1. CDR3 length: 15 residues. Germline V gene sequence: CDR1 SGHRS, CDR2 YFSETQ. The J segment lost 1 base and the V segment lost 3 bases, leaving 6 bases of the junction unmatched. The CDR3 sequence is CASSSRGTANTEAFF. For the CDR3, the DNA is TGCGCCAGCAGCTCTAGGGGGACAGCGAACACTGAAGCTTTCTTT. Full variable domain (outside the CDR3, taken from reference TRBV5-1 and TRBJ1-1): KAGVTQTPRYLIKTRGQQVTLSCSPISGHRSVSWYQQTPGQGLQFLFEYFSETQRNKGNFPGRFSGRQFSNSRSEMNVSTLELGDSALYLCASSSRGTANTEAFFGQGTRLTVV.

This chain connects TRBV21-1 to TRBJ2-7; the table calls TRBD2, which could not be checked here. TRBV21-1 corresponds to a pseudogene. The CDR3 consists of 14 residues. This chain's CDR3 is CASSKGATTYEQYF. The CDR3 coding sequence is TGTGCCAGCAGCAAAGGGGCGACTACCTACGAGCAGTACTTC.

This clone is deemed medium-sized. The V call is TRBV4-2, the J call TRBJ2-7, with 8 bases that match TRBD2. Germline V lookup: CDR1 LGHNA, CDR2 YNFKEQ. Trimming removed 0 bases from V and 4 bases from J; junction bases left unmatched: 5. This CDR3 comprises 15 residues. The DNA of the CDR3 is TGTGCCAGCAGCCAAGATTCAGCTAGCGGGTACGAGCAGTACTTC. The encoded protein is CASSQDSASGYEQYF.

This clone was recorded once. The V call is TRBV6-5, the J call TRBJ1-1, with D unresolved. Germline CDR1 is MNHEY and CDR2 is SVGAGI. V lost 5 bases and J lost 11, with 15 bases in between. This CDR3 contains 12 residues. The CDR3 DNA sequence: TGTGCCAGCAGTACGCTACGAAGCTCGGCTTTCTTT. This gives the protein CASSTLRSSAFF.

The chain couples TRBV27 to TRBJ2-2; D may correspond to TRBD1 or TRBD2 (5 bases each). Germline CDR1 and CDR2: MNHEY and SMNVEV (reference sequence). This CDR3 has 16 residues. Trimming removed 0 bases at V and 7 bases at J, with 15 bases between. The CDR3 reads CASSLSWGTPNGELFF. As DNA, the CDR3 is TGTGCCAGCAGTTTATCATGGGGGACCCCGAACGGGGAGCTGTTTTTT.

The chain recombines TRBV11-2 with TRBJ2-7; 7 positions agree with TRBD1. The CDR3 is 12 amino acids. J lost 5 bases, V lost 5 bases, and 3 bases had no gene match. CDR1 is SGHAT, CDR2 FQNNGV, per germline. The DNA for the CDR3 is TGTGCCAGCAGCGGCACAGGGGACGAGCAGTACGTC. Its translation: CASSGTGDEQYV.

The V and J genes are TRBV15 and TRBJ2-1, with 11 bases fitting TRBD2. The germline V gene has CDR1 LNHNV and CDR2 YYDKDF (reference sequence). The ends lost 3 bases at V and 8 bases at J; junction bases unmatched: 3. This CDR3 is 14 amino acids long. CDR3 residues: CATSSRLAGYEQFF. As DNA, the CDR3 is TGTGCCACCAGCAGTCGACTAGCGGGATATGAGCAGTTCTTC.

This chain links TRBV7-3 with TRBJ1-2, with 9 bases identical to TRBD1. This CDR3 is 15 amino acids long. The germline gives CDR1 SGHTA, CDR2 FQGTGA. V dropped 5 bases and J dropped 0; count of bases not matched to a gene: 4. The CDR3 DNA is TGTGCCAGCAGCCCCGGGACAGGGCCTAACTATGGCTACACCTTC. Amino acids: CASSPGTGPNYGYTF.

The V call is TRBV20-1, the J call TRBJ2-3; D unclear. The germline V gene encodes CDR1 DFQATT and CDR2 SNEGSKA (reference sequence). The CDR3 length is 11 residues. Between the trimmed V and J ends, which lost 6 bases and 3 bases, there was a span of 7 bases. The CDR3 nucleotides read TGCAGTGCCGGTAGGACAGATACGCAGTATTTT. Translation: CSAGRTDTQYF.